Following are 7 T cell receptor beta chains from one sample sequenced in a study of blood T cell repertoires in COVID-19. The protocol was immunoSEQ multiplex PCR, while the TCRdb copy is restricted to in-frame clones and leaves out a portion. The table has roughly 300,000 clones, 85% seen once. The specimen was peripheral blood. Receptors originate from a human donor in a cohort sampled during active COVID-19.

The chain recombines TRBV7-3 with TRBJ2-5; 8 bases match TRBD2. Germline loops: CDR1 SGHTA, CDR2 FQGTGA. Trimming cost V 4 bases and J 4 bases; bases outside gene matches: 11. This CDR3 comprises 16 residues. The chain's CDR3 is CASSSGTSSGVETQYF. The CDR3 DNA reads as TGTGCCAGCAGCTCCGGGACTAGTTCCGGGGTAGAGACCCAGTACTTC.

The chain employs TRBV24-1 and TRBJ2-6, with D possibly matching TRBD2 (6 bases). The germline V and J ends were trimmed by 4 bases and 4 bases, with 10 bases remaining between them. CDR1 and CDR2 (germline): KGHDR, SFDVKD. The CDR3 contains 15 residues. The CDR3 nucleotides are TGTGCCACCAGTGAGGGGCGGGGAGGGGCCAACGTCCTGACTTTC. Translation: CATSEGRGGANVLTF.

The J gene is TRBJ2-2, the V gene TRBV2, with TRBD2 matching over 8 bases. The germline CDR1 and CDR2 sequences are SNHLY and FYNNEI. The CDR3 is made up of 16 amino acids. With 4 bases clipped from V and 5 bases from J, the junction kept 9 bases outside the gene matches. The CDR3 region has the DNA TGTGCCAGCAGTGCCCGACTAGCGAAAGGGACCGGGGAGCTGTTTTTT. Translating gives CASSARLAKGTGELFF.

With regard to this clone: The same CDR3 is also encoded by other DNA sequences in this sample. The CDR3 is CASSIGQGSYEQYF. CDR3 in DNA: TGTGCCAGTAGTATAGGGCAGGGGAGCTACGAGCAGTACTTC. The chain links TRBV19 to TRBJ2-7; TRBD1 is a possible D gene (6 bases). The germline V gene has CDR1 LNHDA and CDR2 SQIVND (reference sequence). Trimming stripped 1 base from V and 3 bases from J, with 10 bases between. CDR3 length: 14 amino acids.

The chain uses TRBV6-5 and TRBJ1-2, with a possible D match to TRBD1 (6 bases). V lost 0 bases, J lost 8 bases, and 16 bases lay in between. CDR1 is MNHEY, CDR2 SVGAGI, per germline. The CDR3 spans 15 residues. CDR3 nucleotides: TGTGCCAGCAGTTACTCGAGGCAGGGGTTGAGGGGCTACACCTTC. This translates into CASSYSRQGLRGYTF.

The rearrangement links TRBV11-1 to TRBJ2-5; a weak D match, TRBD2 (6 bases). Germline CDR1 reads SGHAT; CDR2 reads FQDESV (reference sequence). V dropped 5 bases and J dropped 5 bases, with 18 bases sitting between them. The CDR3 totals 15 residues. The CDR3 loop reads CASSRDLLWGETQYF. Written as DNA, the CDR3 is TGTGCCAGCAGCAGGGACTTACTCTGGGGGGAGACCCAGTACTTC.

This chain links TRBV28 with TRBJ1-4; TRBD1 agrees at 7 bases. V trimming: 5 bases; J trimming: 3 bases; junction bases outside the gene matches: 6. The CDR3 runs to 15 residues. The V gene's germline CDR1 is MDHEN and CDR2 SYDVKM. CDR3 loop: CASSMTGRANEKLFF. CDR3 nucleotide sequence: TGTGCCAGCAGTATGACAGGGCGGGCTAATGAAAAACTGTTTTTT.